The source of this TCR beta chain is a study of cytomegalovirus exposure and HLA in healthy donors. The donors were members of the roughly 130-subject validation cohort (separate from the roughly 700-subject first cohort). Points from the study as a whole: The tendency of first-cohort TCR clusters to co-occur in the roughly 130 validation repertoires emerged from a later analysis. The authors listed around 150 TCR beta chains as cytomegalovirus-associated.

The table came from immunoSEQ multiplex PCR; TCRdb's copy has only in-frame clones and leaves some out. Altogether 80,000 to 100,000 clones are present, around 88% being singletons, with the ten largest covering approximately 4%. V lost 4 bases and J 8 bases, leaving 9 bases between the germline ends. The germline V gene has CDR1 SGDLS and CDR2 YYNGEE. The CDR3 has 12 residues. In regard to this clone: Its antigen is currently unknown.

Input material: PBMCs. This chain connects TRBV9 to TRBJ2-2; no clear D. This TCR came from a woman under 40 in good health and CMV-seronegative. CDR3 protein: CASSRTLGELFF. The CDR3 DNA reads TGTGCCAGCAGCCGCACGCTAGGGGAGCTGTTTTTT. The whole variable domain, filled in from reference TRBV9 and TRBJ2-2, reads DSGVTQTPKHLITATGQRVTLRCSPRSGDLSVYWYQQSLDQGLQFLIQYYNGEERAKGNILERFSAQQFPDLHSELNLSSLELGDSALYFCASSRTLGELFFGEGSRLTVL.